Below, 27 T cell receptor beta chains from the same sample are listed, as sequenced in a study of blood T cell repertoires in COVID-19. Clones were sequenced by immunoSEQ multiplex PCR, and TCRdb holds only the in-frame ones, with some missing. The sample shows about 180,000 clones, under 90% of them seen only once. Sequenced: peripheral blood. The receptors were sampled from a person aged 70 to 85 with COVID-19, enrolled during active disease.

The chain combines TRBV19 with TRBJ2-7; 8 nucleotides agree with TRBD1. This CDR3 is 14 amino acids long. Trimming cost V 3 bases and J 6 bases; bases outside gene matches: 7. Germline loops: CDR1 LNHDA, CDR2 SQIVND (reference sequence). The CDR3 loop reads CASSIGDRRAEQYF. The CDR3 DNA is TGTGCCAGTAGTATTGGGGACAGGCGTGCCGAGCAGTACTTC.

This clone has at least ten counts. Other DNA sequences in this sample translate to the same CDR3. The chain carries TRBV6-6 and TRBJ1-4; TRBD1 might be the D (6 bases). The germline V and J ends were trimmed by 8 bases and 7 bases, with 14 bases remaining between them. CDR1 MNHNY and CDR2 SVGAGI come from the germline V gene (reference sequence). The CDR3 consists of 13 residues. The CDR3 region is CASLRGSGEKLFF. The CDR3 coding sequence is TGTGCCAGCCTCAGGGGTTCCGGTGAAAAACTGTTTTTT.

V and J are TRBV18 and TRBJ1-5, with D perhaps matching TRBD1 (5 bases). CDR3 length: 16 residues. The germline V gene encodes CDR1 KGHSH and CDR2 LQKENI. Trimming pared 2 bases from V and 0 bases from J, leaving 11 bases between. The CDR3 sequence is CASSPSDSYSNQPQHF. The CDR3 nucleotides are TGTGCCAGCTCACCAAGCGACAGCTATAGCAATCAGCCCCAGCATTTT.

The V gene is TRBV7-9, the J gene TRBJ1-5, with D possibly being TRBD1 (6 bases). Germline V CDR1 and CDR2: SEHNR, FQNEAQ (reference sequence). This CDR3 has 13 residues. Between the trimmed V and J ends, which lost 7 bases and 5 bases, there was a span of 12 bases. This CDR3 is CASTSGVHQPQHF. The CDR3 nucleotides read TGTGCCAGCACTTCAGGGGTTCATCAGCCCCAGCATTTT.

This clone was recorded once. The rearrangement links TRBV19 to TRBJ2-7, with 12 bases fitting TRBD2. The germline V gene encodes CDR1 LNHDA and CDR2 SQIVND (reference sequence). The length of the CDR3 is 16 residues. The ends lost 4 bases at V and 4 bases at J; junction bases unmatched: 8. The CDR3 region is CASSRNPGTSGYEQYF. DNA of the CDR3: TGTGCCAGTAGTAGAAACCCCGGGACTAGCGGGTACGAGCAGTACTTC.

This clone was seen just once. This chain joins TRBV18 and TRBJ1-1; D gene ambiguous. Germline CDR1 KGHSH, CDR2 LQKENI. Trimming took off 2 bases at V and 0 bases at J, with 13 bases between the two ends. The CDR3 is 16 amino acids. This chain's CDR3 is CASSPGSRGLNTEAFF. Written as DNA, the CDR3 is TGTGCCAGCTCACCAGGGTCTAGAGGTTTGAACACTGAAGCTTTCTTT.

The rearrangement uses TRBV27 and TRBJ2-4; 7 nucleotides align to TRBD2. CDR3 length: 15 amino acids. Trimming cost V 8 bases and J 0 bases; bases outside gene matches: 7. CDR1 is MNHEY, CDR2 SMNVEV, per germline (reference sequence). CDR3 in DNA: TGTGCCAGCGCTGGCGGGGGACTAGCCAAAAACATTCAGTACTTC. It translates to CASAGGGLAKNIQYF.

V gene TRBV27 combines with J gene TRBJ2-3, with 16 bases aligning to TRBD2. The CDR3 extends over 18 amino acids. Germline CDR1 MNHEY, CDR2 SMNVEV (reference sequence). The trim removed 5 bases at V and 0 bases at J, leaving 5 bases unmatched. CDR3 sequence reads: CASSPGLAGGPSTDTQYF. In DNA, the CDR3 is TGTGCCAGCAGTCCGGGACTAGCGGGAGGGCCAAGCACAGATACGCAGTATTTT.

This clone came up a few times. The CDR3 DNA reads TGTGCCAGCAGTTACTTGGACAGGGGGCATGGCTACACCTTC. It codes for CASSYLDRGHGYTF. V usage is TRBV6-5 and J usage is TRBJ1-2; TRBD1 agrees at 11 bases. The germline V gene encodes CDR1 MNHEY and CDR2 SVGAGI. The CDR3 spans 14 residues. J was trimmed by 6 bases and V by 1 base; bases with no gene match: 1.

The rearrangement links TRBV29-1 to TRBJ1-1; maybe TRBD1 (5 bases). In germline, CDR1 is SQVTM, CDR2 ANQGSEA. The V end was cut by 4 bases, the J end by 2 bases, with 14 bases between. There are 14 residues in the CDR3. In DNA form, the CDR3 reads TGCAGCGTTGCCGTACTACAGGTCAACACTGAAGCTTTCTTT. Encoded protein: CSVAVLQVNTEAFF.

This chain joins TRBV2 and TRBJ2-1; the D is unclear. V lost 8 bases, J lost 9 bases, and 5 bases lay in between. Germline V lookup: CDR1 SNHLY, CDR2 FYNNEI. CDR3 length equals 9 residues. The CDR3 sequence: CASGGEQFF. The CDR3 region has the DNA TGTGCCAGCGGCGGTGAGCAGTTCTTC.

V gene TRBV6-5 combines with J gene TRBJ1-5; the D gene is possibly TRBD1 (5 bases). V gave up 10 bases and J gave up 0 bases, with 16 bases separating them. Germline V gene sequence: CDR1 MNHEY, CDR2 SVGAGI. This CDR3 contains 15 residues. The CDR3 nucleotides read TGTGCCACCTCTCTGACAGTTTATAGCAATCAGCCCCAGCATTTT. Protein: CATSLTVYSNQPQHF.

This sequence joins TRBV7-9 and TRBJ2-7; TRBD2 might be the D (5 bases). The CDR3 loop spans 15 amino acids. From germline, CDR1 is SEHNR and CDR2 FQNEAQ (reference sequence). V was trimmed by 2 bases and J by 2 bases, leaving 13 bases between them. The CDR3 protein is CASSLSAGGAYEQYF. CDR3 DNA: TGTGCCAGCAGCTTATCCGCTGGAGGAGCCTACGAGCAGTACTTC.

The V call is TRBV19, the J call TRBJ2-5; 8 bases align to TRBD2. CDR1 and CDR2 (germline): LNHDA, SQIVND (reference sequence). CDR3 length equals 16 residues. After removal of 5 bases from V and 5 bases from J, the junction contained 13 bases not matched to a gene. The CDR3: CASSLSGSGIVETQYF. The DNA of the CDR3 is TGTGCCAGTAGTCTCTCCGGTAGCGGGATTGTGGAGACCCAGTACTTC.

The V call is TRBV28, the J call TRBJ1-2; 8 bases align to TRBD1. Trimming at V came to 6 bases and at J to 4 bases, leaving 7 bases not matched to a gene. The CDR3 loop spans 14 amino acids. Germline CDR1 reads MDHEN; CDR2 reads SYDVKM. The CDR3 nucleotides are TGTGCCAGCAGCCTAGGACAGGGCCCCTATGGCTACACCTTC. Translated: CASSLGQGPYGYTF.

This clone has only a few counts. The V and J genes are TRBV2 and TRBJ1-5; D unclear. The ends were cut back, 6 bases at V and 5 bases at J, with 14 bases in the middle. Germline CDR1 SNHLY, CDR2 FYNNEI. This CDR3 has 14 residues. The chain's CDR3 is CASRVSLYYQPQHF. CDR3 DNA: TGTGCCAGCAGGGTCTCCCTCTATTATCAGCCCCAGCATTTT.

As DNA, the CDR3 is TGTGCCAGCAGCGGAGGGGGTCTAGCCCCTCAGCAGTTCTTC. This sequence encodes CASSGGGLAPQQFF. V gene TRBV9 combines with J gene TRBJ2-1; weak D call: TRBD1 (6 bases). Looked up from germline, CDR1 is SGDLS and CDR2 is YYNGEE. V lost 3 bases, J lost 11 bases, and 18 bases lay in between. This CDR3 comprises 14 residues.

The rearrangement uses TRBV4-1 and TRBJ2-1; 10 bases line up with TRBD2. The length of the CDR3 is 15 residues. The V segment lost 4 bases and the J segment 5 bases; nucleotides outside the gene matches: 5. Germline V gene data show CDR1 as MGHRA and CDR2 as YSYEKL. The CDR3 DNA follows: TGCGCCAGCAGCCGCGGACTAGCGGAGGACAATGAGCAGTTCTTC. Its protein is CASSRGLAEDNEQFF.

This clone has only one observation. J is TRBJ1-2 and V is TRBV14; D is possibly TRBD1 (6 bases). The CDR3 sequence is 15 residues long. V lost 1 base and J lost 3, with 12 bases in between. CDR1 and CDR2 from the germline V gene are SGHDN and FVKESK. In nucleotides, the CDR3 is TGTGCCAGCAGCCAAGTAGGGGGAGTGGACTATGGCTACACCTTC. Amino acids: CASSQVGGVDYGYTF.

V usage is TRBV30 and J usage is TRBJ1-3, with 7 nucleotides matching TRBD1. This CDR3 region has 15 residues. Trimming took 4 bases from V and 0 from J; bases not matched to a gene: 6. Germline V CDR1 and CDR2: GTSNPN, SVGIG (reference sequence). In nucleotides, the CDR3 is TGTGCCTGGAAAGGGGGCGGATACTCTGGAAACACCATATATTTT. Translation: CAWKGGGYSGNTIYF.

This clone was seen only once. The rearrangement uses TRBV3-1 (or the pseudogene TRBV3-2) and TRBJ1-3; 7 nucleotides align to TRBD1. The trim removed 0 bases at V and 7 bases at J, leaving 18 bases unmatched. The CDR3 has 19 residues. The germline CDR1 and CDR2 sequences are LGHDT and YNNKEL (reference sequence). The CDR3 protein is CASSQDGTDASGVLNTIYF. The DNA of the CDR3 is TGTGCCAGCAGCCAAGATGGGACAGACGCAAGCGGCGTCTTGAACACCATATATTTT.

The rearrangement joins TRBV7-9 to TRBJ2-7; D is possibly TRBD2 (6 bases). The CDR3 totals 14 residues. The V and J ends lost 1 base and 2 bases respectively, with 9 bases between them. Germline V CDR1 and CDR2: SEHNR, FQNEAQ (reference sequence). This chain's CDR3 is CASSLGGGAYEQYF. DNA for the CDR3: TGTGCCAGCAGCTTAGGTGGCGGGGCCTACGAGCAGTACTTC. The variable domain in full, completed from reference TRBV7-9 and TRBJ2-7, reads DTGVSQNPRHKITKRGQNVTFRCDPISEHNRLYWYRQTLGQGPEFLTYFQNEAQLEKSRLLSDRFSAERPKGSFSTLEIQRTEQGDSAMYLCASSLGGGAYEQYFGPGTRLTVT.

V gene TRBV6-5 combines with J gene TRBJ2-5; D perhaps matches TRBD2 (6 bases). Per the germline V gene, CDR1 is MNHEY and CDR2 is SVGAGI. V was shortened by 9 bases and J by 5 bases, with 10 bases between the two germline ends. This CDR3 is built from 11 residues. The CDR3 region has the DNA TGTGCCAGTACTAGCTGGGAGACCCAGTACTTC. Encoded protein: CASTSWETQYF.

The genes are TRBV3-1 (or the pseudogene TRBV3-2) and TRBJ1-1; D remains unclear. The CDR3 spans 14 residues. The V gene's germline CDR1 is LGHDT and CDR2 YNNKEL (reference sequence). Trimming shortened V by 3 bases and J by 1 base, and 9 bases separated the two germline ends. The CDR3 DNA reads TGTGCCAGCAGCCACCAGGACTGGAACACTGAAGCTTTCTTT. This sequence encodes CASSHQDWNTEAFF.

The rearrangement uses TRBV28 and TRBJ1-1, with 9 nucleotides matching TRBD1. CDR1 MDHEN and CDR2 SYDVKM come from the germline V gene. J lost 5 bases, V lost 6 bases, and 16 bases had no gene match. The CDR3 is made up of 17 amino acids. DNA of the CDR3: TGTGCCAGCAGCAGAGAGACAGGGGGAGTTTTTAGGACTGAAGCTTTCTTT. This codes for CASSRETGGVFRTEAFF.

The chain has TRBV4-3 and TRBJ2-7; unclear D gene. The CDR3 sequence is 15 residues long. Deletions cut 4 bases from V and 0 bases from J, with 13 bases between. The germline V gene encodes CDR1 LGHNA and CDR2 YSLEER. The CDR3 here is CASSPSLQYSYEQYF. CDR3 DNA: TGCGCCAGCAGCCCCTCACTCCAATACTCCTACGAGCAGTACTTC.

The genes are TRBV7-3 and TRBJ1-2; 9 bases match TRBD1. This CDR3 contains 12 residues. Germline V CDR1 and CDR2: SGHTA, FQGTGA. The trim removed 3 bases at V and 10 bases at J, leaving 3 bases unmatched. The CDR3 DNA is TGTGCCAGCAGCTTCGGACAGGGGACCTACACCTTC. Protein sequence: CASSFGQGTYTF.